The 21 T cell receptor beta chains in this list originate from one sample, sequenced in a study of blood T cell repertoires in COVID-19. The protocol was immunoSEQ multiplex PCR, while the TCRdb copy is restricted to in-frame clones and leaves out a portion. Counted here are 350,000 to 400,000 clones, approximately 89% occurring once; the ten biggest clones make up about 0.86%. The source material was PBMCs or T cells enriched from blood (not recorded which). Every receptor here comes from a woman between 40 and 50 years old who had been exposed to COVID-19.

The chain links TRBV19 to TRBJ1-1, with 10 nucleotides matching TRBD1. In germline, CDR1 is LNHDA, CDR2 SQIVND (reference sequence). This CDR3 comprises 16 residues. J lost 0 bases, V lost 3 bases, and 4 bases had no gene match. CDR3 sequence reads: CASSIGTGAMNTEAFF. Written as DNA, the CDR3 is TGTGCCAGTAGTATCGGGACAGGGGCTATGAACACTGAAGCTTTCTTT.

The rearrangement links TRBV25-1 to TRBJ1-2; tentatively, D is TRBD1 (6 bases). Germline lookup yields CDR1 MGHDK and CDR2 SYGVNS. V lost 6 bases and J 8 bases, leaving 19 bases between the germline ends. The CDR3 loop spans 14 amino acids. This CDR3 is CASRVAGDFGGYTF. The CDR3 bases are TGTGCCAGCAGAGTAGCAGGGGATTTCGGGGGCTACACCTTC.

Concerning this clone: This sample includes further DNA sequences coding for the same CDR3. The rearrangement joins TRBV3-1 (or the pseudogene TRBV3-2) to TRBJ2-2; the D is unclear. CDR1 and CDR2 (germline): LGHDT, YNNKEL (reference sequence). Trimming left V 1 base short and J 5 bases short, with 5 bases between. The CDR3 totals 13 residues. The CDR3 loop reads CASSQVRTGELFF. CDR3 nucleotides: TGTGCCAGCAGCCAAGTTCGGACCGGGGAGCTGTTTTTT.

This rearrangement joins TRBV7-3 to TRBJ2-7; no reliable D call. Trimming removed 10 bases at V and 0 bases at J, with 19 bases between. Germline values: CDR1 SGHTA, CDR2 FQGTGA. The CDR3 extends over 15 amino acids. DNA for the CDR3: TGTGCCACCTCGCTGGGCCCGACGAGCTCCTACGAGCAGTACTTC. Translated: CATSLGPTSSYEQYF. The full variable domain, rest sourced from reference TRBV7-3 and TRBJ2-7, is GAGVSQTPSNKVTEKGKYVELRCDPISGHTALYWYRQSLGQGPEFLIYFQGTGAADDSGLPNDRFFAVRPEGSVSTLKIQRTERGDSAVYLCATSLGPTSSYEQYFGPGTRLTVT.

The V gene is TRBV7-4, the J gene TRBJ1-4; D gene ambiguous. V shed 2 bases and J shed 3 bases, with 10 bases lying between them. The CDR3 totals 15 residues. Germline CDR1 reads SGHVT; CDR2 reads SQSDAQ. In DNA, the CDR3 is TGTGCCAGCAGCTTAACAGACGAGTCTAATGAAAAACTGTTTTTT. Translating it yields CASSLTDESNEKLFF.

This chain joins TRBV15 and TRBJ1-2, with a tentative D call TRBD1 (6 bases). This CDR3 region has 15 residues. Germline V gene lookup returns CDR1 LNHNV and CDR2 YYDKDF (reference sequence). V lost 1 base to trimming and J lost 4 bases, with 13 bases between them. The CDR3 reads CATSRGTGLSYGYTF. The DNA for the CDR3 is TGTGCCACCAGCAGAGGAACAGGGCTCAGCTATGGCTACACCTTC.

This chain uses TRBV7-8 with TRBJ1-1, with TRBD1 identical over 8 bases. The J segment lost 1 base and the V segment lost 5 bases, leaving 6 bases of the junction unmatched. This CDR3 region has 15 residues. Germline values: CDR1 SGHVS, CDR2 FQNEAQ. The chain's CDR3 is CASSSYRGRNTEAFF. The CDR3 coding sequence is TGTGCCAGCAGCAGCTACAGGGGGAGGAACACTGAAGCTTTCTTT. The complete variable domain, with remaining parts taken from reference TRBV7-8 and TRBJ1-1, reads GAGVSQSPRYKVAKRGQDVALRCDPISGHVSLFWYQQALGQGPEFLTYFQNEAQLDKSGLPSDRFFAERPEGSVSTLKIQRTQQEDSAVYLCASSSYRGRNTEAFFGQGTRLTVV.

This chain connects TRBV18 to TRBJ2-4; TRBD2 agrees at 7 bases. V shed 4 bases and J 0 bases; nucleotides not matched to a gene: 9. The CDR3 has 17 residues. Germline V gives CDR1 KGHSH, CDR2 LQKENI. In DNA, the CDR3 is TGTGCCAGCTCACACGAGCGGGGTGGTCTAGCCAAAAACATTCAGTACTTC. It yields the protein CASSHERGGLAKNIQYF.

The chain carries TRBV30 and TRBJ1-2; TRBD1 agrees at 7 bases. Losses at the gene ends were 5 bases for V and 8 bases for J; bases not matched to a gene: 5. Germline V gene sequence: CDR1 GTSNPN, CDR2 SVGIG (reference sequence). This CDR3 has 11 amino acids. Written as DNA, the CDR3 is TGTGCCTGGGGGACAGTACGGGGCTACACCTTC. As protein: CAWGTVRGYTF. Drawing the rest from reference TRBV30 and TRBJ1-2, the complete variable domain is SQTIHQWPATLVQPVGSPLSLECTVEGTSNPNLYWYRQAAGRGLQLLFYSVGIGQISSEVPQNLSASRPQDRQFILSSKKLLLSDSGFYLCAWGTVRGYTFGSGTRLTVV.

CDR3 sequence: CASSPLGEQYF. For the CDR3, the DNA is TGTGCCAGCAGCCCACTAGGGGAGCAGTACTTC. The rearrangement links TRBV6-2 or TRBV6-3 to TRBJ2-7; D might be TRBD2 (5 bases). The CDR3 totals 11 residues. Germline CDR1 reads MNHEY; CDR2 reads SVGEGT. Trimming took 6 bases from V and 7 from J, leaving 10 bases between them.

The genes are TRBV6-5 and TRBJ1-2, with 7 nucleotides matching TRBD1. The CDR3 is 14 amino acids. Trimming at V came to 2 bases and at J to 9 bases, leaving 9 bases not matched to a gene. Germline CDR1 is MNHEY and CDR2 is SVGAGI. CDR3 nucleotide sequence: TGTGCCAGCAGTTACAAGACAGGGTGGAGTAGCTACACCTTC. Protein: CASSYKTGWSSYTF.

The chain recombines TRBV5-1 with TRBJ2-1, with 10 positions matching TRBD2. CDR3 length equals 14 residues. V shed 2 bases, J shed 5 bases, and the junction held 1 base outside the gene matches. CDR1 and CDR2 (germline): SGHRS, YFSETQ. CDR3 sequence (DNA): TGCGCCAGCAGCTTTCTAGCGGGGGACAATGAGCAGTTCTTC. Protein product: CASSFLAGDNEQFF.

The chain has TRBV18 and TRBJ2-1; 10 positions match TRBD2. With 1 base clipped from V and 8 bases from J, the junction kept 5 bases outside the gene matches. The CDR3 sequence is 15 residues long. CDR1 KGHSH and CDR2 LQKENI come from the germline V gene. The CDR3 DNA follows: TGTGCCAGCTCACCACAGCCTAGCGGGAGCTATGAGCAGTTCTTC. Its translation: CASSPQPSGSYEQFF.

The rearrangement joins TRBV12-3 or TRBV12-4 to TRBJ2-3; 8 bases map to TRBD2. The CDR3 consists of 13 residues. With 10 bases clipped from V and 2 bases from J, the junction kept 5 bases outside the gene matches. CDR3 coding DNA: TGTGCCAACAAGCGGGGGCCCACAGATACGCAGTATTTT. Protein sequence: CANKRGPTDTQYF.

This chain uses TRBV4-2 with TRBJ2-1, with 11 bases matching TRBD2. The germline CDR1 and CDR2 sequences are LGHNA and YNFKEQ. The CDR3 contains 16 residues. Trimming took 1 base from V and 9 from J; bases not matched to a gene: 8. CDR3 in DNA: TGTGCCAGCAGCCAAGTGGGAGTAGCGGGGGGGCCTGAGCAGTTCTTC. It encodes CASSQVGVAGGPEQFF.

This chain joins TRBV10-1 and TRBJ1-1; no firm D call. V lost 4 bases to trimming and J lost 11 bases, with 17 bases between them. CDR1 is WNHNN, CDR2 SYGVQD, per germline (reference sequence). This CDR3 spans 13 amino acids. CDR3 DNA: TGCGCCAGCAGTGGGCAGCGAGGAACGGTGGCTTTCTTT. Amino acids: CASSGQRGTVAFF.

This rearrangement joins TRBV7-9 to TRBJ1-1, with TRBD1 identical over 8 bases. This CDR3 has 15 amino acids. The V gene's germline CDR1 is SEHNR and CDR2 FQNEAQ (reference sequence). V shed 5 bases and J 4 bases; nucleotides not matched to a gene: 9. CDR3 residues: CASSQDRGGGTEAFF. In DNA, the CDR3 is TGTGCCAGCAGCCAAGACAGGGGTGGGGGCACTGAAGCTTTCTTT. The full variable domain, completed using reference TRBV7-9 and TRBJ1-1, is DTGVSQNPRHKITKRGQNVTFRCDPISEHNRLYWYRQTLGQGPEFLTYFQNEAQLEKSRLLSDRFSAERPKGSFSTLEIQRTEQGDSAMYLCASSQDRGGGTEAFFGQGTRLTVV.

The chain uses TRBV13 and TRBJ2-2; maybe TRBD2 (6 bases). Trimming shortened V by 1 base and J by 5 bases, and 17 bases separated the two germline ends. CDR1 is PRHDT and CDR2 is FYEKMQ in the germline V gene (reference sequence). CDR3 length equals 17 residues. The CDR3 loop reads CASSLVSGEERTGELFF. The CDR3 nucleotides are TGTGCCAGCAGCTTAGTATCGGGGGAAGAGAGGACCGGGGAGCTGTTTTTT. Full variable domain (missing parts from reference TRBV13 and TRBJ2-2): AAGVIQSPRHLIKEKRETATLKCYPIPRHDTVYWYQQGPGQDPQFLISFYEKMQSDKGSIPDRFSAQQFSDYHSELNMSSLELGDSALYFCASSLVSGEERTGELFFGEGSRLTVL.

The chain recombines TRBV19 with TRBJ2-2; D is possibly TRBD2 (6 bases). With 6 bases removed from V and 6 bases from J, the gap between germline ends came to 11 bases. Germline CDR1 and CDR2: LNHDA and SQIVND (reference sequence). CDR3 length equals 13 residues. The CDR3 protein is CASRRGRSGELFF. In DNA form, the CDR3 reads TGTGCCAGTAGACGAGGGAGGTCCGGGGAGCTGTTTTTT.

This rearrangement joins TRBV30 to TRBJ1-2; 8 bases line up with TRBD1. The CDR3 is 18 amino acids. Germline assignment: CDR1 GTSNPN and CDR2 SVGIG (reference sequence). Germline trimming cut 0 bases from V and 3 bases from J; bases unmatched to any gene: 15. The CDR3 DNA is TGTGCCTGGAGTGTTCCGGACAGGGCGCTAATCGGGGACTATGGCTACACCTTC. As protein: CAWSVPDRALIGDYGYTF.

CDR3 amino acids: CASSQDLGGGYGYTF. CDR3 DNA: TGCGCCAGCAGCCAAGATTTGGGGGGGGGCTATGGCTACACCTTC. V is TRBV4-3 and J is TRBJ1-2; tentatively, D is TRBD1 (5 bases). V lost 0 bases and J lost 4, with 12 bases in between. Germline-derived CDR1 and CDR2 are LGHNA and YSLEER. CDR3 length equals 15 residues.